This T cell receptor beta chain was identified in a study of control samples from healthy donors and cancer patients. There are 16 residues in the CDR3. Germline V gene lookup returns CDR1 LNHDA and CDR2 SQIVND (reference sequence). V dropped 6 bases and J dropped 7; count of bases not matched to a gene: 9. Sequencing used immunoSEQ multiplex PCR; TCRdb keeps in-frame clones, though not all of them. Among 200,000 or so clones listed, around 93% were seen once. The sequence derives from a young man in good health. Sequencing was done on a sample of blood. V and J are TRBV19 and TRBJ1-6; 10 bases are a match to TRBD1. CDR3 amino acids: CASSLRGQGRNSPLHF. CDR3 DNA: TGTGCCAGTAGCCTTCGGGGACAGGGGCGAAATTCACCCCTCCACTTT.